These 21 T cell receptor beta chains were sequenced from one sample in a study of T cells in Graves' hyperthyroidism and ophthalmopathy. Amplified TCR beta CDR3 regions came from RNA transcripts. The HTBI set primed first-round TCR CDR3 RT-PCR. TCRdb processed the multiplex PCR reads anew with MiXCR; each CDR3 protein has one entry. This sample has under 350,000 distinct CDR3 sequences; 12% to 15% occur once, and the top ten carry 34%. Sequencing input: blood. Source of these receptors: a woman between 40 and 55 years old with Graves' ophthalmopathy.

The chain recombines TRBV4-3 with TRBJ1-5; D remains ambiguous. Deletions cut 3 bases from V and 0 bases from J, with 9 bases between. CDR1 is LGHNA, CDR2 YSLEER, per germline. The CDR3 runs to 15 residues. The CDR3 nucleotides are TGCGCCAGCAGCCATATTGCAGCTAGCAATCAGCCCCAGCATTTT. It is translated as CASSHIAASNQPQHF.

This clonotype was counted many times. The chain couples TRBV7-2 to TRBJ2-3; 9 bases match TRBD1. Germline CDR1 SGHTA, CDR2 FQGNSA. The CDR3 totals 16 residues. V lost 1 base and J lost 2; bases outside the gene matches: 4. The CDR3 nucleotides read TGTGCCAGCAGCTTAGTCGGGACAGGGCCCACAGATACGCAGTATTTT. Its protein is CASSLVGTGPTDTQYF.

This clonotype was picked up many times. This chain joins TRBV6-1 and TRBJ2-2; D uncertain. The germline V gene has CDR1 MNHNS and CDR2 SASEGT. Deletions cut 1 base from V and 0 bases from J, with 9 bases between. The CDR3 runs to 16 residues. The CDR3 DNA reads TGTGCCAGCAGTGAAGATGCAGAATCGAACACCGGGGAGCTGTTTTTT. Translating gives CASSEDAESNTGELFF.

This clonotype was seen more than once but under ten times. The chain couples TRBV5-1 to TRBJ2-5; 13 bases fit TRBD2. J was trimmed by 5 bases and V by 4 bases; bases with no gene match: 8. CDR1 SGHRS and CDR2 YFSETQ come from the germline V gene. This CDR3 has 16 amino acids. The CDR3 reads CASSPALAGGPETQYF. For the CDR3, the DNA is TGCGCCAGCAGCCCAGCACTAGCGGGGGGGCCCGAGACCCAGTACTTC.

This clonotype was picked up many times. The genes are TRBV28 and TRBJ2-1, with TRBD2 identical over 9 bases. The CDR3 extends over 14 amino acids. Per the germline V gene, CDR1 is MDHEN and CDR2 is SYDVKM. With V trimmed by 3 bases and J by 5 bases, 2 bases remained unmatched. The CDR3 DNA sequence: TGTGCCAGCAGTTTCGGCGGGAGGGACAATGAGCAGTTCTTC. This translates into CASSFGGRDNEQFF.

This clonotype was counted only a few times. V gene TRBV29-1 combines with J gene TRBJ1-1; D is possibly TRBD1 (6 bases). This CDR3 region has 13 residues. CDR1 is SQVTM, CDR2 ANQGSEA, per germline. V was pared by 5 bases and J by 1 base, with 11 bases between. CDR3 region: CSVLVGGNTEAFF. Written as DNA, the CDR3 is TGCAGCGTTCTGGTAGGGGGGAACACTGAAGCTTTCTTT.

This clonotype was seen ten or more times. The V gene is TRBV4-1, the J gene TRBJ1-2; D remains ambiguous. The germline V and J ends were trimmed by 0 bases and 13 bases, with 9 bases remaining between them. The CDR3 contains 11 residues. Germline loops: CDR1 MGHRA, CDR2 YSYEKL. CDR3 loop: CASSQEQALTF. The CDR3 bases are TGCGCCAGCAGCCAAGAGCAAGCCCTCACCTTC.

This clonotype appeared many times. The chain employs TRBV7-9 and TRBJ2-7, with a possible D match to TRBD1 (5 bases). V was pared by 5 bases and J by 5 bases, with 13 bases between. Germline loops: CDR1 SEHNR, CDR2 FQNEAQ (reference sequence). CDR3 size: 13 residues. CDR3 loop: CASSREGANEQYF. The CDR3 nucleotides are TGTGCCAGCAGCAGAGAAGGGGCCAACGAGCAGTACTTC.

J is TRBJ2-1 and V is TRBV20-1, with 7 bases aligning to TRBD2. V was pared by 6 bases and J by 9 bases, with 8 bases of the junction left unmatched. The CDR3 length is 12 residues. From germline, CDR1 is DFQATT and CDR2 SNEGSKA (reference sequence). The CDR3 coding sequence is TGCAGTGCCGAGACTAGCTTCGCTGAGCAGTTCTTC. Translated: CSAETSFAEQFF.

In this sample, this clonotype turned up many times. The CDR3 DNA follows: TGCAGTGCTAGAGATCAGGGCAGTTTGAACACTGAAGCTTTCTTT. Its translation: CSARDQGSLNTEAFF. V is TRBV20-1 and J is TRBJ1-1; perhaps TRBD1 as D (5 bases). This CDR3 spans 15 amino acids. V was cut by 0 bases and J by 0 bases, with 11 bases left in between. Germline loops: CDR1 DFQATT, CDR2 SNEGSKA (reference sequence).

Ten or more counts support this clonotype. V and J are TRBV6-5 and TRBJ1-3; a possible D gene is TRBD1 (5 bases). Trimming cost V 0 bases and J 5 bases, with 8 bases left between them. The CDR3 length is 14 residues. Germline values: CDR1 MNHEY, CDR2 SVGAGI. CDR3 protein: CASSYSAGRNTIYF. In DNA form, the CDR3 reads TGTGCCAGCAGTTACTCGGCAGGGCGAAACACCATATATTTT.

The chain is built from TRBV11-2 and TRBJ2-3, with TRBD2 matching 15 bases. This CDR3 is built from 18 residues. J gave up 2 bases and V 2 bases, and 5 bases lay outside the gene matches. CDR1 is SGHAT and CDR2 is FQNNGV in the germline V gene. This CDR3 reads CASSLWTSGRAVTDTQYF. The DNA of the CDR3 is TGTGCCAGCAGCTTATGGACTAGCGGGAGGGCCGTCACAGATACGCAGTATTTT.

This clonotype has just a few counts. V and J are TRBV7-2 and TRBJ2-5; 8 bases are shared with TRBD2. The germline V gene encodes CDR1 SGHTA and CDR2 FQGNSA. This CDR3 has 16 residues. J was trimmed by 5 bases and V by 3 bases; bases with no gene match: 11. CDR3 sequence reads: CASSFGHGGGLETQYF. Written as DNA, the CDR3 is TGTGCCAGCAGCTTTGGGCACGGGGGGGGGTTGGAGACCCAGTACTTC.

The chain is built from TRBV10-3 and TRBJ2-1; D tentatively fits TRBD1 or TRBD2 (5 bases each). Germline V CDR1 and CDR2: ENHRY, SYGVKD. The CDR3 sequence is 17 residues long. Between the trimmed V and J ends, which lost 0 bases and 0 bases, there was a span of 12 bases. The CDR3 nucleotides are TGTGCCATCAGTGAGTCGGGGGAGAGAAGCTCCTACAATGAGCAGTTCTTC. Its translation is CAISESGERSSYNEQFF.

The rearrangement links TRBV7-9 to TRBJ2-7; 8 bases agree with TRBD2. Per germline, CDR1 SEHNR and CDR2 FQNEAQ (reference sequence). The CDR3 is 13 residues long. V gave up 11 bases and J gave up 4 bases; unmatched junction bases: 10. The CDR3 DNA sequence: TGTGCCGAGGCCGGGGGACTAGAGTACGAGCAGTACTTC. Its protein product is CAEAGGLEYEQYF.

A few counts support this clonotype. The chain uses TRBV6-6 and TRBJ2-7; D gene uncertain. Trimming took 0 bases from V and 2 from J, leaving 5 bases between them. The CDR3 is 13 amino acids. CDR1 and CDR2 (germline): MNHNY, SVGAGI (reference sequence). CDR3 in amino acids: CASSYSLTYEQYF. The CDR3 region has the DNA TGTGCCAGCAGTTACTCTTTGACCTACGAGCAGTACTTC.

This CDR3 reads CAWSVKGDQPQHF. The CDR3 DNA is TGTGCCTGGAGTGTTAAAGGGGATCAGCCCCAGCATTTT. V usage is TRBV30 and J usage is TRBJ1-5; possibly TRBD1 for D (5 bases). The CDR3 runs to 13 residues. V was cut by 0 bases and J by 5 bases, with 8 bases left in between. In germline, CDR1 is GTSNPN, CDR2 SVGIG (reference sequence).

This clonotype has at least ten counts. The chain is built from TRBV25-1 and TRBJ1-5, with TRBD1 matching 7 bases. The CDR3 contains 18 residues. V was pared by 5 bases and J by 0 bases, with 13 bases of the junction left unmatched. Germline V gene sequence: CDR1 MGHDK, CDR2 SYGVNS. The CDR3 DNA is TGTGCCAGCAGTTATTGTTCCTCTTACAGGGGTAGCAATCAGCCCCAGCATTTT. It encodes CASSYCSSYRGSNQPQHF.

The chain joins TRBV27 to TRBJ2-2, with D possibly being TRBD2 (5 bases). CDR1 is MNHEY and CDR2 is SMNVEV in the germline V gene (reference sequence). Deletions cut 2 bases from V and 2 bases from J, with 12 bases between. The CDR3 length is 16 residues. This CDR3 reads CASSLRGQPNTGELFF. In nucleotides, the CDR3 is TGTGCCAGCAGTTTAAGAGGGCAGCCAAACACCGGGGAGCTGTTTTTT.

This clonotype occurred a few times. The gene calls are TRBV5-6 and TRBJ2-7; D may correspond to TRBD1 or TRBD2 (6 bases each). This CDR3 contains 15 residues. V lost 5 bases and J lost 2, with 17 bases in between. Germline V lookup: CDR1 SGHDT, CDR2 YYEEEE. The CDR3 sequence: CASRPRGGTPYEQYF. CDR3 sequence (DNA): TGTGCCAGCAGACCCCGGGGCGGGACACCCTACGAGCAGTACTTC.

This clonotype was observed a few times. This chain connects TRBV19 to TRBJ1-5; D is perhaps TRBD1 (6 bases). The CDR3 is 15 residues long. From germline, CDR1 is LNHDA and CDR2 SQIVND (reference sequence). V was pared by 7 bases and J by 6 bases, with 19 bases between. This chain's CDR3 is CASTGGQGSPQPQHF. CDR3 coding DNA: TGTGCCAGTACCGGAGGGCAGGGGTCCCCTCAGCCCCAGCATTTT.